The next 8 T cell receptor delta chains were all read from a single sample in a study of DNA immune sequencing with unique molecular identifiers. All 8 TRDV and 4 TRDJ genes were targeted in 32-plex amplification of genomic DNA. A 12-nucleotide UMI was added during approximately 3 barcoding PCR cycles before adapter PCR. TCRdb applied CATT to the multiplex PCR reads for clone calling. The sample carries approximately 370 delta-chain clones, just over 35% recorded once. The sample was buffy coat blood. The receptors stem from a human donor in good health.

This clone has a single count. TCRdb records a much larger clone's protein for this DNA, with a difference at residue 9 that likely arises from a read error; the protein given is the translation of the DNA. This chain uses TRDV1 with TRDJ1, with 13 nucleotides matching TRDD3. CDR3 size: 26 residues. Germline loops: CDR1 TSWWSYY, CDR2 QGS. V dropped 2 bases and J dropped 4; count of bases not matched to a gene: 34. The CDR3 sequence: CALGESAPCHPPHWGIRGIPLDKLIF. CDR3 in DNA: TGTGCTCTTGGGGAATCGGCCCCCTGCCACCCCCCTCACTGGGGGATACGCGGCATACCTCTCGATAAACTCATCTTT.

Points on this clone: This could be a read error, since a much larger clone is one nucleotide away. Other DNA sequences in this sample translate to the same CDR3. The V gene is TRDV1, the J gene TRDJ1, with a weak D call TRDD3 (6 bases). The germline V and J ends were trimmed by 1 base and 5 bases, with 8 bases remaining between them. The CDR3 is 13 residues long. CDR1 and CDR2 from the germline V gene are TSWWSYY and QGS. The chain's CDR3 is CALGERLGDKLIF. The CDR3 coding sequence is TGTGCTCTTGGGGAACGGCTGGGGGATAAACTCATCTTT.

This clone showed up just a few times. A far larger clone is just one base off, so this is likely a read error. This chain connects TRDV1 to TRDJ1; 9 bases are a match to TRDD2. The CDR3 contains 15 residues. Germline-derived CDR1 and CDR2 are TSWWSYY and QGS. V shed 1 base and J 12 bases; nucleotides not matched to a gene: 12. The CDR3 nucleotides are TGTGCTCTTGGGGAACCGGCCTTCCTACGGTTAGAGTTCATCTTT. As protein: CALGEPAFLRLEFIF.

This clone rates as medium-sized. The V and J genes are TRDV1 and TRDJ1; weak D call: TRDD2 (9 bases). V was shortened by 3 bases and J by 7 bases, with 45 bases between the two germline ends. CDR1 is TSWWSYY and CDR2 is QGS in the germline V gene. The length of the CDR3 is 24 residues. The CDR3 DNA sequence: TGTGCTCTTGGGGAGCTTCCACCTTCCTACGCTGAACAATACTGGGGGTTTTGTTCCCGTAAACTCATCTTT. Translation gives CALGELPPSYAEQYWGFCSRKLIF.

About this clone itself: This sequence may be a read error, since a much larger clone differs from it by one base. The chain combines TRDV1 with TRDJ1; the match to TRDD3 covers 12 bases. The CDR3 consists of 26 residues. Germline V gene lookup returns CDR1 TSWWSYY and CDR2 QGS. With V trimmed by 5 bases and J by 0 bases, 34 bases remained unmatched. The DNA of the CDR3 is TGTGCTCTTGGGAACAGGCGTTCCTACCCGCGGGCTGGGGGATACGCATTTTGGGTGTACACCGATAAACTCATCTTT. Its protein product is CALGNRRSYPRAGGYAFWVYTDKLIF.

In its sample, this clone ranks as large (0.1 to 1%). The CDR3 sequence is CALGEPRSFQDTDKLIF. In DNA, the CDR3 is TGTGCTCTTGGGGAACCTCGATCCTTCCAAGACACCGATAAACTCATCTTT. The rearrangement joins TRDV1 to TRDJ1, with D possibly TRDD2 on 6 matching bases. Per the germline V gene, CDR1 is TSWWSYY and CDR2 is QGS. The CDR3 extends over 17 amino acids. Between the trimmed V and J ends, which lost 1 base and 0 bases, there was a span of 15 bases.

As for this clone: With only one base between it and a far larger clone, this is likely a read error. At the DNA level, this CDR3 is encoded by other sequences in the same sample as well. The chain couples TRDV2 to TRDJ1; no clear D. Germline CDR1 GEAIGNYY, CDR2 EKD. Trimming took 3 bases from V and 0 from J, leaving 13 bases between them. The CDR3 length is 15 residues. The CDR3 DNA reads as TGTGCCTGTGACTCCCTCTACTCGTACACCGATAAACTCATCTTT. Translated: CACDSLYSYTDKLIF.

In its sample, this clone ranks as medium-sized (0.01 to 0.1%). The chain is built from TRAV29/DV5 and TRDJ1, with D maybe TRDD2 (5 bases). V lost 5 bases, J lost 7 bases, and 18 bases lay in between. Germline V CDR1 and CDR2: NSMFDY, ISSIKDK. CDR3 length equals 13 residues. The CDR3 loop reads CAALPDRIGKLIF. The CDR3 DNA reads as TGTGCAGCCCTACCGGATCGGATCGGTAAACTCATCTTT.